The rows below give T cell receptor beta chains drawn from one sample of a study of neurological immune-mediated disorders. TCRdb re-derived calls from the 5' RACE reads in MiXCR, one entry per CDR3 protein. Seen here are about 120,000 distinct CDR3 sequences, about 3.2% observed once, and the top ten hold over 1%. Sequencing used PBMCs. The origin of the receptors is a woman aged 30 to 39 with multiple sclerosis. CDR3s include the opening cysteine and the closing phenylalanine or tryptophan. D genes are given only for firm matches. Rows may omit the clone size; those that give it use once, few, many or a size class.

D	J	size	V	DNA	CDR3
.	TRBJ2-5	many	TRBV7-2	TGTGCCAGCAGCCAATCCGAGCTTTCTGGTGCCCAGTACTTC	CASSQSELSGAQYF
.	TRBJ2-7	many	TRBV20-1	TGCAGTGCTAGAACGGGAAGACACGAGCAGTACTTC	CSARTGRHEQYF
.	TRBJ2-3	many	TRBV12-3/TRBV12-4	TGTGCCAGCAACATATTAGGAGATACGCAGTATTTT	CASNILGDTQYF
.	TRBJ1-2	many	TRBV6-5	TGTGCCAGCAGTAACCAGTTGCATACCTATGGCTACACCTTC	CASSNQLHTYGYTF
.	TRBJ2-3	many	TRBV5-5	TGTGCCAGCACCGAAAACTTTGGGGCAGATACGCAGTATTTT	CASTENFGADTQYF
TRBD1	TRBJ1-2	many	TRBV25-1	TGTGCCAGCAGTAAGACACAGGGGCGGATCGGAACCGCGAACTATGGCTACACCTTC	CASSKTQGRIGTANYGYTF
TRBD2	TRBJ2-3	many	TRBV10-3	TGTGCCATCAGTAATCTAGCGGGGGGGCCCGATACGCAGTATTTT	CAISNLAGGPDTQYF
.	TRBJ2-1	many	TRBV20-1	TGCAGTGCTAGGGCAGGGTACAATGAGCAGTTCTTC	CSARAGYNEQFF
.	TRBJ1-6	many	TRBV20-1	TGCAGTGCGAGGGGTGGGAGCTCCTATAATTCACCCCTCCACTTT	CSARGGSSYNSPLHF
.	TRBJ2-3	many	TRBV10-2	TGCGCCAGCAGTGAAAAGGGGGGAACAGATACGCAGTATTTT	CASSEKGGTDTQYF
.	TRBJ2-5	many	TRBV5-1	TGCGCCAGCAGCCCCGTAGCCGTTGGGCTCGAGACCCAGTACTTC	CASSPVAVGLETQYF
.	TRBJ2-5	many	TRBV20-1	TGCAGTGCCGTGCGGGGGCGGTACCAAGAGACCCAGTACTTC	CSAVRGRYQETQYF
.	TRBJ2-7	many	TRBV12-3/TRBV12-4	TGTGCCAGCAGTTTTCGGCGCTCCTACGAGCAGTACTTC	CASSFRRSYEQYF
TRBD2	TRBJ2-1	.	TRBV19	TGTGCCAGTAGTGTTAGCGGGAGGCCAAACAATGAGCAGTTCTTC	CASSVSGRPNNEQFF
TRBD1	TRBJ2-2	many	TRBV6-5	TGTGCCAGCTACCGACAGGGCGGGACCGGGGAGCTGTTTTTT	CASYRQGGTGELFF
.	TRBJ2-6	many	TRBV12-3/TRBV12-4	TGTGCCAGCAGTTCCTGGGCCGGTCGTGGGGCCAACGTCCTGACTTTC	CASSSWAGRGANVLTF
.	TRBJ1-1	many	TRBV7-6	TGTGCCAGCAGCTCGAAACTCCGGGACGGCGACACTGAAGCTTTCTTT	CASSSKLRDGDTEAFF
TRBD1	TRBJ2-7	many	TRBV5-1	TGCGCCAGCAGCTTGGAGGGGGCCGGCGAGCAGTACTTC	CASSLEGAGEQYF
.	TRBJ2-7	many	TRBV5-1	TGCGCCAGCAGCTTGGTCGAGGTCGGTCTCTACGAGCAGTACTTC	CASSLVEVGLYEQYF
.	TRBJ2-4	many	TRBV20-1	TGCAGTGCCGAAGACTTCTCCCTGGCCAAAAACATTCAGTACTTC	CSAEDFSLAKNIQYF
.	TRBJ2-3	.	TRBV20-1	TGCAGTGCTAGAGTGGGGAAGGGATGGGAACCAGATACGCAGTATTTT	CSARVGKGWEPDTQYF
.	TRBJ2-3	many	TRBV7-8	TGTGCCAGCAGGAAGGGGTGGGAGACCCATACGCAGTATTTT	CASRKGWETHTQYF
.	TRBJ1-4	few	TRBV20-1	TGCAGTGCTAGAGATGGGACCAGGGTTCTTAATGAAAAACTGTTTTTT	CSARDGTRVLNEKLFF
TRBD1	TRBJ2-7	many	TRBV20-1	TGCAGTTCCCGGACAGGGAGCTACGAGCAGTACTTC	CSSRTGSYEQYF
.	TRBJ1-1	.	TRBV5-1	TGCGCCAGCAGCTATTCATGGTCGGGGAACACTGAAGCTTTCTTT	CASSYSWSGNTEAFF
.	TRBJ2-2	many	TRBV5-6	TGTGCCAGCACCGAGGGGCGGTCACCCGTTAACACCGGGGAGCTGTTTTTT	CASTEGRSPVNTGELFF
.	TRBJ2-7	many	TRBV10-2	TGCGCCAGCACCCAGGGTTACGAGCAGTACTTC	CASTQGYEQYF
TRBD1	TRBJ2-6	many	TRBV19	TGTGCCAGTAGACAGGGGTCTGGGGCCAACGTCCTGACTTTC	CASRQGSGANVLTF
.	TRBJ1-1	many	TRBV4-1	TGCGCCAGCAGCCAAGAGCCAGGGAGGGACACTGAAGCTTTCTTT	CASSQEPGRDTEAFF
TRBD2	TRBJ2-7	few	TRBV5-1	TGCGCCAGCAGCTTGTCGGCGGGAGGGCCCTACGAGCAGTACTTC	CASSLSAGGPYEQYF
TRBD2	TRBJ2-6	many	TRBV6-6	TGTGCCAGCAGTGCGGGGGGACTAGCGGGAGTTGGCGGGGCCAACGTCCTGACTTTC	CASSAGGLAGVGGANVLTF
.	TRBJ1-5	many	TRBV5-1	TGCGCCAGCAGCTTGGGCCAGTATAGCAATCAGCCCCAGCATTTT	CASSLGQYSNQPQHF
.	TRBJ2-3	many	TRBV7-2	TGTGCCAGCAGCGATCGACTAGGGCGGAGGGATTTT	CASSDRLGRRDF
.	TRBJ2-5	many	TRBV3-1	TGTGCCAGCAGCCAAGGGGCCAGGAAGACCCAGTACTTC	CASSQGARKTQYF
TRBD1	TRBJ1-2	many	TRBV5-1	TGCGCCAGCAGCTTGTCCGGGACAGGGGGAGGCTACACCTTC	CASSLSGTGGGYTF
.	TRBJ2-2	many	TRBV5-1	TGCGCCAGTCAGAACGACAACACCGGGGAGCTGTTTTTT	CASQNDNTGELFF
.	TRBJ1-1	many	TRBV7-6	TGTGCCAGCAGCTTATCGGGGGCCCCTGAAGCTTTCTTT	CASSLSGAPEAFF
.	TRBJ1-1	many	TRBV25-1	TGTGCCAGCAGTGACGGGGCCTCCTTTGGTGAAGCTTTCTTT	CASSDGASFGEAFF
.	TRBJ1-1	many	TRBV5-6	TGTGCCAGCAGCTCTTTTGGGGACGGGTCCTCGCTGAACACTGAAGCTTTCTTT	CASSSFGDGSSLNTEAFF
TRBD1	TRBJ2-7	many	TRBV20-1	TGCAGTGCTAGAGCGGACCGGGACAGGGGCTACGAGCAGTACTTC	CSARADRDRGYEQYF
.	TRBJ1-2	many	TRBV5-1	TGCGCCAGCAGCGACCCAACAGGAAACTATGGCTACACCTTC	CASSDPTGNYGYTF
.	TRBJ2-5	many	TRBV29-1	TGCAGCTATTCGAGGTTCGACGGGACCCAGTACTTC	CSYSRFDGTQYF
.	TRBJ2-5	.	TRBV20-1	TGCAGTGCTAGCGCCACACCGACAGAGACCCAGTACTTC	CSASATPTETQYF
.	TRBJ1-5	many	TRBV10-3	TGTGCCTCAGGAGGGAGCAATCAGCCCCAGCATTTT	CASGGSNQPQHF
TRBD1	TRBJ2-7	many	TRBV10-2	TGCGCCAGCCGAGGACCGGGACAGGGGTCCTACGAGCAGTACTTC	CASRGPGQGSYEQYF
.	TRBJ2-1	many	TRBV18	TGTGCCAGCTCACCGGACTCCACGGGCAATGAGCAGTTCTTC	CASSPDSTGNEQFF
.	TRBJ1-1	many	TRBV5-5	TGTGCCAGCAGCGTCGACACGAACACTGAAGCTTTCTTT	CASSVDTNTEAFF
TRBD1	TRBJ1-5	.	TRBV6-5	TGTGCCAGCAGGAAGGGGGCAGGGGATCAGCCCCAGCATTTT	CASRKGAGDQPQHF
.	TRBJ2-3	many	TRBV19	TGTGCCAGTAGTATAGATGGGACTAGCACAGATACGCAGTATTTT	CASSIDGTSTDTQYF
.	TRBJ2-1	many	TRBV6-2/TRBV6-3	TGTGCCAGCAGTTACCCCGCCTACAATGAGCAGTTCTTC	CASSYPAYNEQFF
.	TRBJ1-3	many	TRBV7-2	TGTGCCAGCAGCTTAGAACAGGTCTCTGGAAACACCATATATTTT	CASSLEQVSGNTIYF
TRBD1	TRBJ1-5	few	TRBV7-6	TGTGCCAGCAGCTTAGACAGGGGGGGTCAGCCCCAGCATTTT	CASSLDRGGQPQHF
TRBD1	TRBJ2-6	few	TRBV12-3/TRBV12-4	TGTGCCAGCAGTTTATTCCAGGGGGTTCTATACGGGGCCAACGTCCTGACTTTC	CASSLFQGVLYGANVLTF
TRBD1	TRBJ2-3	many	TRBV7-2	TGTGCCAGCGGGACAGGGATTTGGAAGGGCACAGATACGCAGTATTTT	CASGTGIWKGTDTQYF